This is a list of T cell receptor beta chains from one sample in a study of shared clonotypes between healthy human individuals. Produced via immunoSEQ multiplex PCR; TCRdb's table is partial and in-frame only. Here the sample spans over a million clones, 95% to 99% being singletons. Sequenced sample: naive CD4+ T cells sorted from blood. The receptors shown here come from a man aged 30 to 45 in good health. Both conserved end residues are part of each CDR3. Each record gives: D gene, V gene, clone size, J gene, CDR3 protein, CDR3 DNA. A D gene is named only where the DNA matches it firmly. Clone size is not always given. Where it is, it says once, few, many or a class for expanded clones.

d_call: -
v_call: TRBV6-6
clone_size: -
j_call: TRBJ1-5
cdr3_aa: CASSYPDRRIQPQHF
cdr3_nt: TGTGCCAGCAGTTACCCAGACAGGAGGATTCAGCCCCAGCATTTT

d_call: -
v_call: TRBV7-3
clone_size: -
j_call: TRBJ2-7
cdr3_aa: CASSSAGSQPGEQYF
cdr3_nt: TGTGCCAGCAGCTCTGCCGGGTCTCAACCGGGCGAGCAGTACTTC

d_call: -
v_call: TRBV27
clone_size: -
j_call: TRBJ1-5
cdr3_aa: CASSLYSDSNQPQHF
cdr3_nt: TGTGCCAGCAGTTTATACTCAGATAGCAATCAGCCCCAGCATTTT

d_call: -
v_call: TRBV28
clone_size: -
j_call: TRBJ2-5
cdr3_aa: CASSLSTGNQETQYF
cdr3_nt: TGTGCCAGCAGTTTATCCACGGGGAACCAAGAGACCCAGTACTTC

d_call: -
v_call: TRBV5-1
clone_size: once
j_call: TRBJ2-1
cdr3_aa: CASSIGQLRSPNEQFF
cdr3_nt: TGCGCCAGCAGCATAGGACAGCTTCGCTCCCCCAATGAGCAGTTCTTC

d_call: -
v_call: TRBV6-5
clone_size: -
j_call: TRBJ2-7
cdr3_aa: CASTTRVLGGQYF
cdr3_nt: TGTGCCAGCACAACCAGGGTATTAGGCGGGCAGTACTTC

d_call: TRBD1
v_call: TRBV9
clone_size: -
j_call: TRBJ1-4
cdr3_aa: CASSAGQAFRELFF
cdr3_nt: TGTGCCAGCAGCGCGGGACAGGCCTTTAGGGAACTGTTTTTT

d_call: TRBD2
v_call: TRBV7-9
clone_size: -
j_call: TRBJ2-7
cdr3_aa: CASSPGTSGRYTYEQYF
cdr3_nt: TGTGCCAGCAGCCCTGGGACTAGCGGGAGGTACACCTACGAGCAGTACTTC

d_call: -
v_call: TRBV25-1
clone_size: -
j_call: TRBJ2-5
cdr3_aa: CASSPQGGRETQYF
cdr3_nt: TGTGCCAGCAGTCCCCAAGGGGGGCGAGAGACCCAGTACTTC

d_call: TRBD1
v_call: TRBV18
clone_size: -
j_call: TRBJ1-1
cdr3_aa: CASSPRTGPHTEAFF
cdr3_nt: TGTGCCAGCTCACCTAGGACAGGGCCGCACACTGAAGCTTTCTTT

d_call: -
v_call: TRBV27
clone_size: -
j_call: TRBJ1-1
cdr3_aa: CASSFLGAEAFF
cdr3_nt: TGTGCCAGCAGTTTTTTGGGGGCTGAAGCTTTCTTT

d_call: TRBD1
v_call: TRBV19
clone_size: once
j_call: TRBJ2-7
cdr3_aa: CASRGTGSYEQYF
cdr3_nt: TGTGCCAGTAGAGGGACAGGTTCCTACGAGCAGTACTTC

d_call: TRBD2
v_call: TRBV30
clone_size: -
j_call: TRBJ2-3
cdr3_aa: CAWSDGTSGGVSFADTQYF
cdr3_nt: TGTGCCTGGAGTGACGGGACTAGCGGGGGGGTATCGTTCGCAGATACGCAGTATTTT

d_call: -
v_call: TRBV6-1
clone_size: -
j_call: TRBJ2-5
cdr3_aa: CASSERWAVQETQYF
cdr3_nt: TGTGCCAGCAGTGAACGGTGGGCGGTACAAGAGACCCAGTACTTC

d_call: TRBD2
v_call: TRBV7-9
clone_size: -
j_call: TRBJ2-1
cdr3_aa: CASSLGGLAGLYNEQFF
cdr3_nt: TGTGCCAGCAGCTTAGGGGGACTAGCGGGCCTCTACAATGAGCAGTTCTTC

d_call: TRBD1
v_call: TRBV27
clone_size: -
j_call: TRBJ1-5
cdr3_aa: CASSLLTGSNQPQHF
cdr3_nt: TGTGCCAGCAGTTTACTGACAGGGAGCAATCAGCCCCAGCATTTT

d_call: -
v_call: TRBV10-3
clone_size: -
j_call: TRBJ1-1
cdr3_aa: CAILRQGKENTEAFF
cdr3_nt: TGTGCCATCCTAAGGCAGGGGAAGGAGAACACTGAAGCTTTCTTT

d_call: TRBD1
v_call: TRBV15
clone_size: -
j_call: TRBJ2-1
cdr3_aa: CATSRITTGTEQFF
cdr3_nt: TGTGCCACCAGCAGAATCACGACAGGGACTGAGCAGTTCTTC

d_call: -
v_call: TRBV2
clone_size: -
j_call: TRBJ2-5
cdr3_aa: CASSRDTEETQYF
cdr3_nt: TGTGCCAGCAGTCGGGACACCGAAGAGACCCAGTACTTC

d_call: -
v_call: TRBV19
clone_size: -
j_call: TRBJ2-4
cdr3_aa: CASSIRLAKNIQYF
cdr3_nt: TGTGCCAGTAGTATTAGGCTAGCCAAAAACATTCAGTACTTC

d_call: TRBD1
v_call: TRBV11-3
clone_size: -
j_call: TRBJ2-1
cdr3_aa: CASSLNTGAHNEQFF
cdr3_nt: TGTGCCAGCAGCTTAAATACAGGGGCTCACAATGAGCAGTTCTTC

d_call: TRBD1
v_call: TRBV18
clone_size: -
j_call: TRBJ1-2
cdr3_aa: CASSDGQDYGYTF
cdr3_nt: TGTGCCAGCTCCGACGGACAGGACTATGGCTACACCTTC

d_call: TRBD2
v_call: TRBV5-4
clone_size: -
j_call: TRBJ2-3
cdr3_aa: CASSPDLAGESDTQYF
cdr3_nt: TGTGCCAGCAGCCCGGACCTAGCGGGTGAATCAGATACGCAGTATTTT

d_call: -
v_call: TRBV10-3
clone_size: once
j_call: TRBJ2-3
cdr3_aa: CAISEGDTQYF
cdr3_nt: TGTGCCATCAGTGAGGGGGATACGCAGTATTTT

d_call: -
v_call: TRBV9
clone_size: -
j_call: TRBJ1-2
cdr3_aa: CASSVGEGRDGYTF
cdr3_nt: TGTGCCAGCAGCGTAGGAGAAGGGCGCGATGGCTACACCTTC

d_call: -
v_call: TRBV7-2
clone_size: -
j_call: TRBJ1-5
cdr3_aa: CASSLALGGGSPQHF
cdr3_nt: TGTGCCAGCAGCTTAGCGCTAGGAGGGGGATCGCCCCAGCATTTT

d_call: -
v_call: TRBV6-6
clone_size: -
j_call: TRBJ2-1
cdr3_aa: CASRQLGVSNNEQFF
cdr3_nt: TGTGCCAGCAGGCAACTAGGTGTATCTAACAATGAGCAGTTCTTC

d_call: -
v_call: TRBV28
clone_size: -
j_call: TRBJ1-1
cdr3_aa: CASSLGVGGKAFF
cdr3_nt: TGTGCCAGCAGTTTAGGGGTCGGGGGGAAAGCTTTCTTT

d_call: -
v_call: TRBV7-2
clone_size: -
j_call: TRBJ1-3
cdr3_aa: CASSTSLTGPNTIYF
cdr3_nt: TGTGCCAGCAGCACCAGCCTGACGGGACCAAACACCATATATTTT

d_call: -
v_call: TRBV7-2
clone_size: -
j_call: TRBJ2-5
cdr3_aa: CASSVQPVARETQYF
cdr3_nt: TGTGCCAGCAGCGTCCAGCCGGTAGCGAGGGAGACCCAGTACTTC

d_call: -
v_call: TRBV27
clone_size: -
j_call: TRBJ1-5
cdr3_aa: CASILDRENGGQPQHF
cdr3_nt: -

d_call: -
v_call: TRBV28
clone_size: -
j_call: TRBJ2-2
cdr3_aa: CASGGGVNTGELFF
cdr3_nt: TGTGCCAGTGGGGGCGGGGTAAACACCGGGGAGCTGTTTTTT

d_call: -
v_call: TRBV5-4
clone_size: -
j_call: TRBJ2-1
cdr3_aa: CASSVDGLNEQFF
cdr3_nt: TGTGCCAGCAGCGTGGACGGTCTCAATGAGCAGTTCTTC